A selection of T cell receptor beta chains follows, all from one sample in a study of blood T cells in healthy people across ages. TCRdb re-called the 5' RACE reads through MiXCR, storing one row per CDR3 protein. The sample contains about 720,000 distinct CDR3 sequences, around 25% of which appear only once. This same sample was also taken into another study, of T cells of mothers and their children.

Specimen: blood. Source of these receptors: a boy younger than 18 in good health. The CDR3 runs from the conserved cysteine through the conserved F or W. Fields, in order: J gene, D gene, clone size, V gene, CDR3 protein, CDR3 DNA. A D gene is named only where the DNA matches it firmly. The listing skips clone size in some rows; elsewhere it reads once, few, many or a size class.

j_call: TRBJ1-1; d_call: NA; clone_size: once; v_call: TRBV7-9; cdr3_aa: CASSLTGGSSNTEAFF; cdr3_nt: TGTGCCAGCAGCTTAACCGGGGGCTCGTCGAACACTGAAGCTTTCTTT
j_call: TRBJ2-5; d_call: TRBD1; clone_size: NA; v_call: TRBV27; cdr3_aa: CASSRYGTGVETQYF; cdr3_nt: TGTGCCAGCAGTCGCTACGGGACAGGGGTTGAGACCCAGTACTTC
j_call: TRBJ2-5; d_call: TRBD2; clone_size: many; v_call: TRBV20-1; cdr3_aa: CSALALGEGETQYF; cdr3_nt: TGCAGTGCTCTTGCACTTGGGGAGGGGGAGACCCAGTACTTC
j_call: TRBJ1-6; d_call: NA; clone_size: once; v_call: TRBV28; cdr3_aa: CASSFWETSSYNSPLHF; cdr3_nt: TGTGCCAGCAGTTTTTGGGAGACGAGCTCCTATAATTCACCCCTCCACTTT
j_call: TRBJ2-3; d_call: NA; clone_size: NA; v_call: TRBV7-2; cdr3_aa: CASSPDRDRTQYF; cdr3_nt: TGTGCCAGCAGCCCAGACCGGGATCGTACGCAGTATTTT
j_call: TRBJ2-1; d_call: TRBD2; clone_size: many; v_call: TRBV18; cdr3_aa: CASSKRGGSYNEQFF; cdr3_nt: TGTGCCAGCTCAAAGCGGGGGGGCTCCTACAATGAGCAGTTCTTC
j_call: TRBJ2-1; d_call: TRBD2; clone_size: NA; v_call: TRBV7-9; cdr3_aa: CASSLDPAGGIFNEQFF; cdr3_nt: TGCGCCAGCAGCCTAGACCCAGCGGGAGGAATTTTCAATGAGCAGTTCTTC
j_call: TRBJ2-2; d_call: NA; clone_size: NA; v_call: TRBV5-1; cdr3_aa: CASFQGPNTGELFF; cdr3_nt: TGCGCCAGCTTCCAGGGACCCAACACCGGGGAGCTGTTTTTT
j_call: TRBJ2-1; d_call: TRBD1; clone_size: few; v_call: TRBV20-1; cdr3_aa: CSAFRGQGEQFF; cdr3_nt: TGCAGTGCTTTTAGGGGGCAAGGTGAGCAGTTCTTC
j_call: TRBJ1-1; d_call: TRBD1; clone_size: NA; v_call: TRBV7-8; cdr3_aa: CASSYKRRGQMNTEAFF; cdr3_nt: TGTGCCAGCAGCTATAAACGAAGGGGACAGATGAACACTGAAGCTTTCTTT
j_call: TRBJ2-3; d_call: TRBD2; clone_size: NA; v_call: TRBV30; cdr3_aa: CAWGSGGSTDTQYF; cdr3_nt: TGTGCCTGGGGCAGCGGGGGGAGCACAGATACGCAGTATTTT
j_call: TRBJ2-3; d_call: NA; clone_size: NA; v_call: TRBV5-1; cdr3_aa: CASSRWTVTSTDTRYF; cdr3_nt: TGCGCCAGCAGCCGATGGACAGTTACTAGCACAGATACGCGGTATTTT